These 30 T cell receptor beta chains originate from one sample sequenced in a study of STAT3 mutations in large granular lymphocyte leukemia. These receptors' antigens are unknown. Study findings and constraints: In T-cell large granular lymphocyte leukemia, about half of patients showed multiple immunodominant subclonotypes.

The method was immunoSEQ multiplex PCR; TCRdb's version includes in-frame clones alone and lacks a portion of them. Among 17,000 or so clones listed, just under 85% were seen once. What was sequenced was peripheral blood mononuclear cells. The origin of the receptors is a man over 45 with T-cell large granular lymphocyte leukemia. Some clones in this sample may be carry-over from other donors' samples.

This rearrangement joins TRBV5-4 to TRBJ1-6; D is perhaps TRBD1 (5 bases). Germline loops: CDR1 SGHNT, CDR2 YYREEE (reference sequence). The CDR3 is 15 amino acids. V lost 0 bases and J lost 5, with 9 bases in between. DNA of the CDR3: TGTGCCAGCAGCTTGGCCTTGGGGGATAATTCACCCCTCCACTTT. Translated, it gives CASSLALGDNSPLHF.

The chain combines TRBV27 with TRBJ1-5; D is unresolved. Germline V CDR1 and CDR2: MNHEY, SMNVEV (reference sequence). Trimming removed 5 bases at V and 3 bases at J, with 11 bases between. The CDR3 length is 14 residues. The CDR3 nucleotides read TGTGCCAGCAGTCTGGAACAGCACAATCAGCCCCAGCATTTT. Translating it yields CASSLEQHNQPQHF.

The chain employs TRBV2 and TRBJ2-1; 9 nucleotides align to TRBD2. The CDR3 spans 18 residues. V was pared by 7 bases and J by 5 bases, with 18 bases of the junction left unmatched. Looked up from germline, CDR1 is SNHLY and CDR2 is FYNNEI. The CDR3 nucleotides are TGTGCCAGCAAGGAGGGACTAGCAGGGGGAGGGATTAACAATGAGCAGTTCTTC. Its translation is CASKEGLAGGGINNEQFF.

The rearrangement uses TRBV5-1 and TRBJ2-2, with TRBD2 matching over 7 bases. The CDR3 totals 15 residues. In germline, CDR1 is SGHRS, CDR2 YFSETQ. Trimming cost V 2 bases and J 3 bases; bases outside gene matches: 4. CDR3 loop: CASSFGGGDTGELFF. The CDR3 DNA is TGCGCCAGCAGCTTTGGGGGGGGAGACACCGGGGAGCTGTTTTTT.

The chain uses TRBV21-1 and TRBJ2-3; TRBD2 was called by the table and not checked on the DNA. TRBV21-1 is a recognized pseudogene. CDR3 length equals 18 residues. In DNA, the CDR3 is TGTGCCAGCAGCAAAGCCGGGCGAGGCGGGGGAGGCACAGATACGCAGTATTTT. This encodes CASSKAGRGGGGTDTQYF.

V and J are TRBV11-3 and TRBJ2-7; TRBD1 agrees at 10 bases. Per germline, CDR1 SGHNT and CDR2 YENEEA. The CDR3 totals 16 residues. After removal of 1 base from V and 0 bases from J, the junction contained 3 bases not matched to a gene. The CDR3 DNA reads TGTGCCAGCAGCTTAGCCGGGACAGGGGACTCCTACGAGCAGTACTTC. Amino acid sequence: CASSLAGTGDSYEQYF.

This chain's CDR3 is CASSRQGAWGTEAFF. The CDR3 DNA sequence: TGTGCCAGCAGCCGACAGGGGGCTTGGGGCACTGAAGCTTTCTTT. The J gene is TRBJ1-1, the V gene TRBV5-4; 10 positions match TRBD1. J lost 4 bases, V lost 4 bases, and 7 bases had no gene match. This CDR3 is 15 amino acids long. The germline V gene has CDR1 SGHNT and CDR2 YYREEE (reference sequence).

The CDR3 here is CASSQERTGVDTQYF. In DNA form, the CDR3 reads TGCGCCAGCAGCCAAGAAAGGACTGGTGTAGATACGCAGTATTTT. The chain employs TRBV4-3 and TRBJ2-3; weak D call: TRBD2 (5 bases). The CDR3 consists of 15 residues. V was clipped by 0 bases and J by 5 bases, with 12 bases between them. Germline V CDR1 and CDR2: LGHNA, YSLEER.

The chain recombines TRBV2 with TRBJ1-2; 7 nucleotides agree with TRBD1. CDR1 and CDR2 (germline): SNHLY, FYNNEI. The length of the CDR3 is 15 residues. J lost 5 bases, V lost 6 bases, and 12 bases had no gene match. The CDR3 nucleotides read TGTGCCAGCAGCGAACTTTGGACAGGAACTTATGGCTACACCTTC. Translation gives CASSELWTGTYGYTF. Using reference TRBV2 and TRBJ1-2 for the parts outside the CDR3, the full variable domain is EPEVTQTPSHQVTQMGQEVILRCVPISNHLYFYWYRQILGQKVEFLVSFYNNEISEKSEIFDDQFSVERPDGSNFTLKIRSTKLEDSAMYFCASSELWTGTYGYTFGSGTRLTVV.

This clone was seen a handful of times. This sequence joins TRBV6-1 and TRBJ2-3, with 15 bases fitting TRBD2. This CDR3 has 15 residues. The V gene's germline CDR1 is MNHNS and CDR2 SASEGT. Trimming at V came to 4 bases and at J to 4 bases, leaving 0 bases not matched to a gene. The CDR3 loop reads CASSGTSGGADTQYF. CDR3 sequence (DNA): TGTGCCAGCAGTGGGACTAGCGGGGGGGCAGATACGCAGTATTTT.

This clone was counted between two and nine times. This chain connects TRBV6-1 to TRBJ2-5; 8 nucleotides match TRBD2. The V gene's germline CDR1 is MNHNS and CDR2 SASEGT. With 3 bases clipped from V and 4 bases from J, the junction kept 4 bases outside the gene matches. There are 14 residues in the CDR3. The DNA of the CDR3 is TGTGCCAGCAGTGATCGGGGGGGGATAGAGACCCAGTACTTC. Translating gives CASSDRGGIETQYF.

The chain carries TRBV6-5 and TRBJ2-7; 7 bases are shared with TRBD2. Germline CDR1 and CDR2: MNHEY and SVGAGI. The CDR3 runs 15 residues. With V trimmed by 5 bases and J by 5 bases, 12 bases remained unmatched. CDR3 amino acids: CASSPWGGTWDEQYF. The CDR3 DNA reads TGTGCCAGCAGTCCCTGGGGGGGTACCTGGGACGAGCAGTACTTC.

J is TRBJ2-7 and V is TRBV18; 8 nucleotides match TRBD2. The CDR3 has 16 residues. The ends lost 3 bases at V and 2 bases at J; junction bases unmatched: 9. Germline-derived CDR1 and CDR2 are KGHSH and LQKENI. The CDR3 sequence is CASSPNPSGSTYEQYF. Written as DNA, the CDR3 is TGTGCCAGCTCACCGAACCCGAGCGGGAGCACCTACGAGCAGTACTTC. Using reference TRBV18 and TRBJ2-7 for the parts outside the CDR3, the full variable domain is NAGVMQNPRHLVRRRGQEARLRCSPMKGHSHVYWYRQLPEEGLKFMVYLQKENIIDESGMPKERFSAEFPKEGPSILRIQQVVRGDSAAYFCASSPNPSGSTYEQYFGPGTRLTVT.

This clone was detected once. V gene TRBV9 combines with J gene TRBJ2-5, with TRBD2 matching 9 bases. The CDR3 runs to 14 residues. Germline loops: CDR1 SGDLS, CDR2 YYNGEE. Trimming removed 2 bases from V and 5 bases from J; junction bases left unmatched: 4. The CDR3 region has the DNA TGTGCCAGCAGCGTGGGACTAGCCCCGGAGACCCAGTACTTC. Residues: CASSVGLAPETQYF. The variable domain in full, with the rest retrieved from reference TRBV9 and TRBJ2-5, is DSGVTQTPKHLITATGQRVTLRCSPRSGDLSVYWYQQSLDQGLQFLIQYYNGEERAKGNILERFSAQQFPDLHSELNLSSLELGDSALYFCASSVGLAPETQYFGPGTRLLVL.

The CDR3 sequence is CASSPDRPVYGYTF. For the CDR3, the DNA is TGCGCCAGCAGCCCGGACAGGCCCGTCTATGGCTACACCTTC. This chain links TRBV5-1 with TRBJ1-2; the match to TRBD1 covers 7 bases. Germline V gives CDR1 SGHRS, CDR2 YFSETQ. This CDR3 has 14 residues. With V trimmed by 4 bases and J by 4 bases, 7 bases remained unmatched.

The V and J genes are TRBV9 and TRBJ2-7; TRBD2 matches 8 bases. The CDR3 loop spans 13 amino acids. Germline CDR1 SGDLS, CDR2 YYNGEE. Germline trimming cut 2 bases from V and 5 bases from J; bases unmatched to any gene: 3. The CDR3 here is CASSVRAGDEQYF. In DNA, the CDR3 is TGTGCCAGCAGCGTCCGAGCGGGGGACGAGCAGTACTTC.

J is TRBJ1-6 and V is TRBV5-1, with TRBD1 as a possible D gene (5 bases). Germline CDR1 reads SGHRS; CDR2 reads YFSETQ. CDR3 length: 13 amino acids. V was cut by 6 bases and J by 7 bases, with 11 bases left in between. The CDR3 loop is CASNDGGNSPLHF. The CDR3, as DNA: TGCGCCAGCAACGACGGGGGAAATTCACCCCTCCACTTT.

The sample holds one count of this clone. CDR3 bases: TGTGCCAGTAGACTGGGAGGGGGGGCGGCCACCGGGGAGCTGTTTTTT. As protein: CASRLGGGAATGELFF. This chain joins TRBV19 and TRBJ2-2; the D gene is possibly TRBD2 (7 bases). The germline V gene has CDR1 LNHDA and CDR2 SQIVND (reference sequence). V gave up 6 bases and J gave up 4 bases, with 18 bases separating them. This CDR3 region has 16 residues. Drawing the rest from reference TRBV19 and TRBJ2-2, the complete variable domain is DGGITQSPKYLFRKEGQNVTLSCEQNLNHDAMYWYRQDPGQGLRLIYYSQIVNDFQKGDIAEGYSVSREKKESFPLTVTSAQKNPTAFYLCASRLGGGAATGELFFGEGSRLTVL.

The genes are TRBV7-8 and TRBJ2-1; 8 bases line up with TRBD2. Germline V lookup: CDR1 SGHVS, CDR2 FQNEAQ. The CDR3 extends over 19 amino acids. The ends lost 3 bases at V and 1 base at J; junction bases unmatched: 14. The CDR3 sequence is CASSLGRPGSGRSYNEQFF. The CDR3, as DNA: TGTGCCAGCAGCTTGGGCCGGCCGGGAAGCGGGAGATCCTACAATGAGCAGTTCTTC.

Here the CDR3 DNA reads TGTGCCTGGACAGACAGCTCTGGGGCCAACGTCCTGACTTTC. Translating it yields CAWTDSSGANVLTF. The chain combines TRBV30 with TRBJ2-6, with a weak D call TRBD1 (5 bases). Trimming took off 4 bases at V and 0 bases at J, with 7 bases between the two ends. The CDR3 sequence is 14 residues long. Germline-derived CDR1 and CDR2 are GTSNPN and SVGIG (reference sequence).

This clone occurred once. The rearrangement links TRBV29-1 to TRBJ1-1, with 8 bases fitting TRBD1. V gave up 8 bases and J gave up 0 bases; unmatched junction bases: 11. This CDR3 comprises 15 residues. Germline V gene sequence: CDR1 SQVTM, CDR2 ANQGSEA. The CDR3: CSSRGAGGLNTEAFF. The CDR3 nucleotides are TGCAGCTCCCGGGGAGCAGGGGGCTTGAACACTGAAGCTTTCTTT.

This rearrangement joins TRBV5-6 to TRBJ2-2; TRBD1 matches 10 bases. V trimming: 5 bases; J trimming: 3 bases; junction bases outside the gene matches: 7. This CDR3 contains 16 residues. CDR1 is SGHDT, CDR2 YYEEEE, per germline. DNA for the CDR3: TGTGCCAGCAGTTACCGGACAGGGGGGGACACCGGGGAGCTGTTTTTT. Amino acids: CASSYRTGGDTGELFF.

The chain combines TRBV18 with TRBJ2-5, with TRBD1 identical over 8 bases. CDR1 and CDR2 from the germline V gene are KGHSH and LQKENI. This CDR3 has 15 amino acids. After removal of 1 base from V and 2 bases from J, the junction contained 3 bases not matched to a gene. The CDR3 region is CASSPQQGDQETQYF. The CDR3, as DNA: TGTGCCAGCTCACCACAACAGGGGGATCAAGAGACCCAGTACTTC.

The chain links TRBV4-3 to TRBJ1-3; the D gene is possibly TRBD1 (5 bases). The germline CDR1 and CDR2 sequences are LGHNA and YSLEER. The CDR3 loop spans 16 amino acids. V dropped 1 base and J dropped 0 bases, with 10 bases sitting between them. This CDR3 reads CASSQGVRASGNTIYF. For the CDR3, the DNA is TGCGCCAGCAGCCAAGGGGTCAGGGCCTCTGGAAACACCATATATTTT.

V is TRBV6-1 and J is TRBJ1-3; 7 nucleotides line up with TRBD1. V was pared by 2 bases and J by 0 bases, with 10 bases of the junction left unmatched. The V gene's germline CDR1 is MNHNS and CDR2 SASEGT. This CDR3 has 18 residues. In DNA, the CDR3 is TGTGCCAGCAGTGAATATCGGACAGGAAGGCCCTCTGGAAACACCATATATTTT. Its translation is CASSEYRTGRPSGNTIYF.

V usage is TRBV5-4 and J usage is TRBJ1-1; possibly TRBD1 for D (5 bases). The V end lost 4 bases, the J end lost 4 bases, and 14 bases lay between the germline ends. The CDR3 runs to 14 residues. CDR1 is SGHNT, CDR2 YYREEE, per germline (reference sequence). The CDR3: CASSHGTRGTEAFF. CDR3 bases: TGTGCCAGCAGCCACGGGACTAGGGGCACTGAAGCTTTCTTT.

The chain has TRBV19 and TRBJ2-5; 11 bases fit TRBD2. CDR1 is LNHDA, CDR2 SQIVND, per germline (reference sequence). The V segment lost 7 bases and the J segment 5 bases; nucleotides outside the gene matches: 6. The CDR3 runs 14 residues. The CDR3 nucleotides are TGTGCCAGTAATAGCGGGAGGGCGGTGGAGACCCAGTACTTC. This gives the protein CASNSGRAVETQYF.

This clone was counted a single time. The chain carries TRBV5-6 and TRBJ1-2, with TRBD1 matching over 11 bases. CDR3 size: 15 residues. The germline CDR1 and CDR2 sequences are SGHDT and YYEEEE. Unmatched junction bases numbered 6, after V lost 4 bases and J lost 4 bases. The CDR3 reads CASSLGQGGFYGYTF. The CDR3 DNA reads TGTGCCAGCAGCCTGGGACAGGGGGGATTCTATGGCTACACCTTC.

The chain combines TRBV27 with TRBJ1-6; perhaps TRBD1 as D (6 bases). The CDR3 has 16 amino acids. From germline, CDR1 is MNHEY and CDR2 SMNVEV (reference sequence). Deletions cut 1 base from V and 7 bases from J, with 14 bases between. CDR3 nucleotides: TGTGCCAGCAGTTTATTGGGGGGCCCATGGAATTCACCCCTCCACTTT. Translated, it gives CASSLLGGPWNSPLHF.

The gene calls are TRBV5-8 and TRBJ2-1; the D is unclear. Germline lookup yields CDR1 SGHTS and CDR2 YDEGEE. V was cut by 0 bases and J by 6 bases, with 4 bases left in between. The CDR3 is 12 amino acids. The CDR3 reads CASSLDGNEQFF. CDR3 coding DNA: TGTGCCAGCAGCTTGGACGGCAATGAGCAGTTCTTC.